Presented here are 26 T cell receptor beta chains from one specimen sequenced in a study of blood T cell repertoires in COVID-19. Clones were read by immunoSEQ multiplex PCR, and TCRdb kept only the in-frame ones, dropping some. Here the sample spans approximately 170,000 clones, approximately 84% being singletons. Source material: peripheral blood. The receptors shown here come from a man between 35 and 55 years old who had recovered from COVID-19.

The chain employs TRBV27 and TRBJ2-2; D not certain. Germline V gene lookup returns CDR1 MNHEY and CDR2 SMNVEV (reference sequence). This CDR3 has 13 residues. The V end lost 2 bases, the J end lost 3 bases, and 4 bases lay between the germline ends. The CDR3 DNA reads TGTGCCAGCAGTTTAACGGACACCGGGGAGCTGTTTTTT. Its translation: CASSLTDTGELFF.

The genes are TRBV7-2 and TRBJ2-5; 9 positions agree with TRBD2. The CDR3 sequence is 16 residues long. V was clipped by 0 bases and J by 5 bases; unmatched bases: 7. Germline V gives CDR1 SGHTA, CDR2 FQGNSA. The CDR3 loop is CASSLAGGGAQETQYF. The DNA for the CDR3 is TGTGCCAGCAGCTTAGCGGGCGGGGGGGCGCAGGAGACCCAGTACTTC.

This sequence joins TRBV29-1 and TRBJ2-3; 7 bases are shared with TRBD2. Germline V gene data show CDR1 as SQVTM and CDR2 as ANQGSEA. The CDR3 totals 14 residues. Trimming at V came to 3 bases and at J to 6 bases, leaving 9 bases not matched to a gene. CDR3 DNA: TGCAGCGTTGAGATCGCGGGAGTGAGGGATACGCAGTATTTT. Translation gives CSVEIAGVRDTQYF.

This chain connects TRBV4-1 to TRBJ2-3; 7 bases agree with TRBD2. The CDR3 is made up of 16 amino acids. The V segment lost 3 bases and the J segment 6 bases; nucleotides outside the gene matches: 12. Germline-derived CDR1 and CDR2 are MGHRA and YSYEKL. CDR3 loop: CASSHLPASGADTQYF. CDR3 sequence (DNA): TGCGCCAGCAGCCACTTACCGGCTAGCGGAGCGGATACGCAGTATTTT.

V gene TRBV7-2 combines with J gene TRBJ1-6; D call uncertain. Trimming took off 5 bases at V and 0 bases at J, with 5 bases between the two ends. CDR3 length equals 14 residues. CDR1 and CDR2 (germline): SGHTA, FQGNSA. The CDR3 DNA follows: TGTGCCAGCAGCCTTAGCTCCTATAATTCACCCCTCCACTTT. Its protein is CASSLSSYNSPLHF.

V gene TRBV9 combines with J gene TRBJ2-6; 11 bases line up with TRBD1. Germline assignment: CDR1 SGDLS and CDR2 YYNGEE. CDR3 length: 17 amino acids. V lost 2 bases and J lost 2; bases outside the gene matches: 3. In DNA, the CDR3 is TGTGCCAGCAGCGTGAGGGGACAGGGGGCTGGGGCCAACGTCCTGACTTTC. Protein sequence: CASSVRGQGAGANVLTF. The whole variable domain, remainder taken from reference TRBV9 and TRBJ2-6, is DSGVTQTPKHLITATGQRVTLRCSPRSGDLSVYWYQQSLDQGLQFLIQYYNGEERAKGNILERFSAQQFPDLHSELNLSSLELGDSALYFCASSVRGQGAGANVLTFGAGSRLTVL.

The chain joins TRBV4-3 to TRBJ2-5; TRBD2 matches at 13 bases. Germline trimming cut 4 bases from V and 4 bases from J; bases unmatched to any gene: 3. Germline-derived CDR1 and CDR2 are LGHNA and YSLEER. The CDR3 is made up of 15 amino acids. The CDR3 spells CASSLWTSGRETQYF. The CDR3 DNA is TGCGCCAGCAGCCTCTGGACTAGCGGGAGAGAGACCCAGTACTTC.

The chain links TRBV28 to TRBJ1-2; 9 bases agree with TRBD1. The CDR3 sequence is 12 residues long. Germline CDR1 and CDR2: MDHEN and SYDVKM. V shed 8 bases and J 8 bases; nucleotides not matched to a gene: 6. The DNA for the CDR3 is TGTGCCAGCGGACAGGGGATTTGGGGCTACACCTTC. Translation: CASGQGIWGYTF.

CDR3 in amino acids: CSAGGQTNQPQHF. Written as DNA, the CDR3 is TGCAGTGCTGGTGGACAGACGAATCAGCCCCAGCATTTT. This chain links TRBV20-1 with TRBJ1-5; possible D gene TRBD1, 6 bases. Trimming shortened V by 5 bases and J by 4 bases, and 12 bases separated the two germline ends. This CDR3 is 13 amino acids long. CDR1 DFQATT and CDR2 SNEGSKA come from the germline V gene (reference sequence).

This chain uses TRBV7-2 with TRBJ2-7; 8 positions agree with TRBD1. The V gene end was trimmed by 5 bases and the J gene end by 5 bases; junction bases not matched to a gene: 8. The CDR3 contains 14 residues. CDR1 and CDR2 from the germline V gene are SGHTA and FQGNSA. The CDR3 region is CASSTGQGRHEQYF. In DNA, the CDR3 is TGTGCCAGCAGCACCGGACAGGGTCGGCACGAGCAGTACTTC.

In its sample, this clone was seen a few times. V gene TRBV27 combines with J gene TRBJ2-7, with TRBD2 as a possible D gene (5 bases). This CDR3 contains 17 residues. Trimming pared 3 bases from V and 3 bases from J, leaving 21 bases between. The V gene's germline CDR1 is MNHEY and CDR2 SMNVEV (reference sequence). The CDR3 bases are TGTGCCAGCAGTTTTTCCTCCGCGTCTCTGGCGGGCTACGAGCAGTACTTC. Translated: CASSFSSASLAGYEQYF.

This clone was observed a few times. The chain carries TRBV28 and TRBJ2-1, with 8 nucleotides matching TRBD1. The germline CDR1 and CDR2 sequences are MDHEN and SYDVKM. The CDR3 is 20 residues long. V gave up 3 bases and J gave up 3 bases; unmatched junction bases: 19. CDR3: CASSFQALRRTGNYYNEQFF. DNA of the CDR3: TGTGCCAGCAGTTTCCAAGCCCTCCGACGGACAGGGAATTACTACAATGAGCAGTTCTTC.

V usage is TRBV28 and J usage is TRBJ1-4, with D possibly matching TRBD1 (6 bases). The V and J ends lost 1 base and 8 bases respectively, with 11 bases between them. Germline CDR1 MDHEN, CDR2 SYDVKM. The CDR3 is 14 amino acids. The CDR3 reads CASSLYRVGEKLFF. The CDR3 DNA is TGTGCCAGCAGTTTATACAGGGTAGGGGAAAAACTGTTTTTT.

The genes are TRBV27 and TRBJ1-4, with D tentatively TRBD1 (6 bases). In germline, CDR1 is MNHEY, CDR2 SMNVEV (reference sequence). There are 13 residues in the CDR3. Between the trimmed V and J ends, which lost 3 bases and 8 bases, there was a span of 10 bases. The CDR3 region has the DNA TGTGCCAGCAGTTTTGGTCAGGGGGAAAAACTGTTTTTT. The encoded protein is CASSFGQGEKLFF.

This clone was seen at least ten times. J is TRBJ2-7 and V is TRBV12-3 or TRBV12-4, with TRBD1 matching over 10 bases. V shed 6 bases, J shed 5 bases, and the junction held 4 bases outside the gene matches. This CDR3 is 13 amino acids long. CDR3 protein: CASSPGQGHEQYF. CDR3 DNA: TGTGCCAGCAGCCCGGGACAGGGGCACGAGCAGTACTTC.

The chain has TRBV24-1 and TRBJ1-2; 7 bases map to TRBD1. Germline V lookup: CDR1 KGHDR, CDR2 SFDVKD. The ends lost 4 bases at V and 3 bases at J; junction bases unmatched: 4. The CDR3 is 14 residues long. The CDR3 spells CATSDLDRDYGYTF. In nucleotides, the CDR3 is TGTGCCACCAGTGACCTTGACAGGGACTATGGCTACACCTTC.

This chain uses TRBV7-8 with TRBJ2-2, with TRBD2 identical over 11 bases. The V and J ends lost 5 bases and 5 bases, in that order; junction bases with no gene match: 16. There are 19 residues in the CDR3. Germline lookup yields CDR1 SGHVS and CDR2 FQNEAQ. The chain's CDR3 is CASSRTFSGRAGRTGELFF. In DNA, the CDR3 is TGTGCCAGCAGCCGTACATTTAGCGGGAGGGCCGGACGAACCGGGGAGCTGTTTTTT.

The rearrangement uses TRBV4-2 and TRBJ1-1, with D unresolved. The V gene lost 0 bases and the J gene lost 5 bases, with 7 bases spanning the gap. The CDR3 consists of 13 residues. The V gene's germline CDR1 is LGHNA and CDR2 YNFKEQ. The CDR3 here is CASSQEAGTEAFF. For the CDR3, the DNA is TGTGCCAGCAGCCAAGAGGCAGGAACTGAAGCTTTCTTT.

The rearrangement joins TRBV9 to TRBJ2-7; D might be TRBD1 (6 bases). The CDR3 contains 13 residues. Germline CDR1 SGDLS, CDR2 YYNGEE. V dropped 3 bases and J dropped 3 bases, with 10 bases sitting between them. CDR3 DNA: TGTGCCAGCAGCGGGGACACCATCTACGAGCAGTACTTC. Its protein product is CASSGDTIYEQYF. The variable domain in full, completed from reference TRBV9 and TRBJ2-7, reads DSGVTQTPKHLITATGQRVTLRCSPRSGDLSVYWYQQSLDQGLQFLIQYYNGEERAKGNILERFSAQQFPDLHSELNLSSLELGDSALYFCASSGDTIYEQYFGPGTRLTVT.

The CDR3 DNA follows: TGTGCCAGCAGCTTAGACGGGGAGGCGAAAGGCACCATATATTTT. Amino acids: CASSLDGEAKGTIYF. This chain joins TRBV7-9 and TRBJ1-3; D not resolved. Germline loops: CDR1 SEHNR, CDR2 FQNEAQ (reference sequence). With 1 base removed from V and 9 bases from J, the gap between germline ends came to 16 bases. The CDR3 is 15 residues long.

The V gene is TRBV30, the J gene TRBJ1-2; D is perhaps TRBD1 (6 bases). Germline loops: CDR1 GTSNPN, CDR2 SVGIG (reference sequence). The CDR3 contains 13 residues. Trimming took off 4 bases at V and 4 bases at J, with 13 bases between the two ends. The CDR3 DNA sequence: TGTGCCTGGACCAATGGGGGCGGCTATGGCTACACCTTC. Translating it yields CAWTNGGGYGYTF.

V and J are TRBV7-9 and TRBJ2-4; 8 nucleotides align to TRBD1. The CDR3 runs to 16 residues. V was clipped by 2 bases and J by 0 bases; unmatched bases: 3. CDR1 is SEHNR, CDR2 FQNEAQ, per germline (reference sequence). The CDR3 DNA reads TGTGCCAGCAGCTTAACAGGGGGTTTAGCCAAAAACATTCAGTACTTC. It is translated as CASSLTGGLAKNIQYF. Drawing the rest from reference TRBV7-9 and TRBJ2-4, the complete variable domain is DTGVSQNPRHKITKRGQNVTFRCDPISEHNRLYWYRQTLGQGPEFLTYFQNEAQLEKSRLLSDRFSAERPKGSFSTLEIQRTEQGDSAMYLCASSLTGGLAKNIQYFGAGTRLSVL.

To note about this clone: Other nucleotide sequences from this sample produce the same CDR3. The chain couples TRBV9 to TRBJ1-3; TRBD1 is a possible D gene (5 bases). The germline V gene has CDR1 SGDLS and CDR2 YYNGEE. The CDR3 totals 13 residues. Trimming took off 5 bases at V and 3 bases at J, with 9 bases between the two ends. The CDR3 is CASSRGDGNTIYF. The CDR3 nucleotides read TGTGCCAGCAGTCGGGGGGATGGAAACACCATATATTTT.

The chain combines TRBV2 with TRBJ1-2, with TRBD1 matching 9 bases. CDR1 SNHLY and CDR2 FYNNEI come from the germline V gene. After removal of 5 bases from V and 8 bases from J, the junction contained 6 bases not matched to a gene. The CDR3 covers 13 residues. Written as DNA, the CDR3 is TGTGCCAGCAGTCCAGGACAGGGGTTCGGCTACACCTTC. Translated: CASSPGQGFGYTF. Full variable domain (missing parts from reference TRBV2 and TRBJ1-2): EPEVTQTPSHQVTQMGQEVILRCVPISNHLYFYWYRQILGQKVEFLVSFYNNEISEKSEIFDDQFSVERPDGSNFTLKIRSTKLEDSAMYFCASSPGQGFGYTFGSGTRLTVV.

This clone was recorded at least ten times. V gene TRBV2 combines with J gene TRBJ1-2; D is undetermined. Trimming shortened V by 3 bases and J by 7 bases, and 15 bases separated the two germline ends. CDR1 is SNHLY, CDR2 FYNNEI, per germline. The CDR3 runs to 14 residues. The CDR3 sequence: CASSDYHGLAGYTF. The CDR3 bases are TGTGCCAGCAGTGATTATCACGGACTGGCTGGCTACACCTTC.

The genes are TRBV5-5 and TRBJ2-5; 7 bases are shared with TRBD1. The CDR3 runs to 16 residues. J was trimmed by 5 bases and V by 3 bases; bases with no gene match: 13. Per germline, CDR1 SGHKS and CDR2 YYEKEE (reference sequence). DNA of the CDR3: TGTGCCAGCAGCTATGGACAGGAAGAGGTTCGGGAGACCCAGTACTTC. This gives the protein CASSYGQEEVRETQYF.